Below are 14 T cell receptor beta chains sequenced from a single sample in a study of technical replicates of blood from several donors. Assay: immunoSEQ multiplex PCR; the TCRdb copy retains only in-frame clones and omits some. The sample contains tens of thousands of clones, 95% of which appear only once. Source material: T cells isolated from PBMCs. These TCRs come from a human donor in good health.

This sequence joins TRBV19 and TRBJ1-2; maybe TRBD1 (5 bases). Germline-derived CDR1 and CDR2 are LNHDA and SQIVND (reference sequence). CDR3 length: 15 residues. With 6 bases removed from V and 1 base from J, the gap between germline ends came to 15 bases. The CDR3 region is CASRLGQMINYGYTF. CDR3 nucleotides: TGTGCCAGTAGGTTAGGACAAATGATTAACTATGGCTACACCTTC. Combining the CDR3 with reference TRBV19 and TRBJ1-2 gives the whole variable domain DGGITQSPKYLFRKEGQNVTLSCEQNLNHDAMYWYRQDPGQGLRLIYYSQIVNDFQKGDIAEGYSVSREKKESFPLTVTSAQKNPTAFYLCASRLGQMINYGYTFGSGTRLTVV.

The chain couples TRBV2 to TRBJ2-1; D might be TRBD2 (6 bases). Germline V gene sequence: CDR1 SNHLY, CDR2 FYNNEI. V lost 8 bases, J lost 1 base, and 12 bases lay in between. The CDR3 spans 14 residues. DNA of the CDR3: TGTGCCAGCCATGTTGGAGGGTCCTACAATGAGCAGTTCTTC. It yields the protein CASHVGGSYNEQFF.

The chain employs TRBV30 and TRBJ2-7, with 12 bases matching TRBD2. CDR1 and CDR2 (germline): GTSNPN, SVGIG (reference sequence). The CDR3 extends over 19 amino acids. Trimming at V came to 0 bases and at J to 4 bases, leaving 16 bases not matched to a gene. CDR3 nucleotide sequence: TGTGCCTGGAGTGTACTGAGGACTAGCGGGACCCGGGGCCGATACGAGCAGTACTTC. The encoded protein is CAWSVLRTSGTRGRYEQYF.

V usage is TRBV19 and J usage is TRBJ1-3; no definite D call. The CDR3 covers 14 residues. The germline CDR1 and CDR2 sequences are LNHDA and SQIVND (reference sequence). The V end was cut by 5 bases, the J end by 4 bases, with 12 bases between. CDR3 amino acids: CASSPAGRGNTIYF. The CDR3 bases are TGTGCCAGTAGTCCCGCGGGCAGAGGAAACACCATATATTTT.

This clone was seen only once. The chain is built from TRBV19 and TRBJ2-4, with TRBD2 identical over 12 bases. This CDR3 contains 17 residues. The J segment lost 0 bases and the V segment lost 7 bases, leaving 7 bases of the junction unmatched. Germline CDR1 LNHDA, CDR2 SQIVND (reference sequence). The CDR3 reads CASTPGLAGVAKNIQYF. The CDR3 nucleotides are TGTGCCAGTACCCCGGGACTAGCGGGCGTAGCCAAAAACATTCAGTACTTC.

The chain carries TRBV19 and TRBJ1-4, with a possible D match to TRBD1 (6 bases). Germline CDR1 and CDR2: LNHDA and SQIVND (reference sequence). The V and J ends lost 6 bases and 4 bases respectively, with 15 bases between them. The CDR3 is 15 residues long. CDR3 loop: CASSQDRLSNEKLFF. The CDR3 nucleotides read TGTGCCAGTAGCCAAGACAGGTTGAGTAATGAAAAACTGTTTTTT.

The V and J genes are TRBV2 and TRBJ2-7; 9 nucleotides match TRBD1. CDR1 and CDR2 (germline): SNHLY, FYNNEI. The CDR3 consists of 13 residues. After removal of 7 bases from V and 6 bases from J, the junction contained 7 bases not matched to a gene. CDR3: CASTGTGRREQYF. CDR3 DNA: TGTGCCAGCACCGGGACAGGGCGACGCGAGCAGTACTTC.

This rearrangement joins TRBV27 to TRBJ1-5, with 7 bases lining up with TRBD1. This CDR3 is built from 15 residues. Trimming cost V 5 bases and J 0 bases; bases outside gene matches: 4. Germline V gives CDR1 MNHEY, CDR2 SMNVEV (reference sequence). The DNA for the CDR3 is TGTGCCAGCAGTATGACAGGGTATAGCAATCAGCCCCAGCATTTT. Translation gives CASSMTGYSNQPQHF.

The genes are TRBV15 and TRBJ1-5, with TRBD1 identical over 7 bases. This CDR3 region has 16 residues. Germline V lookup: CDR1 LNHNV, CDR2 YYDKDF (reference sequence). J gave up 7 bases and V 3 bases, and 12 bases lay outside the gene matches. CDR3 sequence (DNA): TGTGCCACCAGCAGTGGCCGACAGGGATCTTTGCAGCCCCAGCATTTT. Translating it yields CATSSGRQGSLQPQHF.

The V call is TRBV19, the J call TRBJ1-2, with a tentative D call TRBD1 (6 bases). CDR1 and CDR2 (germline): LNHDA, SQIVND (reference sequence). V gave up 6 bases and J gave up 5 bases, with 16 bases separating them. This CDR3 spans 14 amino acids. Written as DNA, the CDR3 is TGTGCCAGTAGCGAATGGGGGCAGCCGTATGGCTACACCTTC. Protein sequence: CASSEWGQPYGYTF.

This chain uses TRBV5-1 with TRBJ2-6, with TRBD2 as a possible D gene (6 bases). V was cut by 4 bases and J by 2 bases, with 13 bases left in between. This CDR3 is built from 16 residues. Germline V gene sequence: CDR1 SGHRS, CDR2 YFSETQ. Here the CDR3 DNA reads TGCGCCAGCAGCCGACGCGGGATCGCTGGGGCCAACGTCCTGACTTTC. It codes for CASSRRGIAGANVLTF.

J is TRBJ2-5 and V is TRBV7-3; 12 nucleotides align to TRBD1. The CDR3 sequence is 16 residues long. Unmatched junction bases numbered 5, after V lost 2 bases and J lost 4 bases. In germline, CDR1 is SGHTA, CDR2 FQGTGA. The CDR3 DNA reads as TGTGCCAGCAGCTTACTTGGGACAGGGGGCCTAGAGACCCAGTACTTC. It encodes CASSLLGTGGLETQYF.

CDR3 nucleotide sequence: TGTGCCTGGAACTTGGGGCGAAATTGGTACTTC. Protein product: CAWNLGRNWYF. The chain combines TRBV30 with TRBJ2-5; a weak D match, TRBD1 (5 bases). CDR3 size: 11 residues. Germline CDR1 GTSNPN, CDR2 SVGIG (reference sequence). V shed 4 bases and J shed 13 bases, with 16 bases lying between them.

The chain employs TRBV4-1 and TRBJ1-2; TRBD1 might be the D (5 bases). This CDR3 is 15 amino acids long. Germline values: CDR1 MGHRA, CDR2 YSYEKL. Trimming pared 5 bases from V and 2 bases from J, leaving 15 bases between. This CDR3 reads CASSIPGGINYGYTF. As DNA, the CDR3 is TGCGCCAGCAGCATTCCCGGGGGTATCAACTATGGCTACACCTTC.